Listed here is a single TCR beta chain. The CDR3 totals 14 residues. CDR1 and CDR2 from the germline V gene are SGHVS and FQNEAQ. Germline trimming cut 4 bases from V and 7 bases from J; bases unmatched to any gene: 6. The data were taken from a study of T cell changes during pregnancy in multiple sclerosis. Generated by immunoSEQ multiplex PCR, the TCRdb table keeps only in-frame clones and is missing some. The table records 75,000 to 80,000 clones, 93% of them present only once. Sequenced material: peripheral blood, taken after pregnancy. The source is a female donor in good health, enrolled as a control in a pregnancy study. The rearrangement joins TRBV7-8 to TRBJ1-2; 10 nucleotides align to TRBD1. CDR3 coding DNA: TGTGCCAGCAGCTCTGTGACAGGGGGCTCTGGCTACACCTTC. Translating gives CASSSVTGGSGYTF.